The T cell receptor (beta chain) described here comes from a study of T cell responses to AZD1222 COVID-19 vaccine. General observations from the study: Seropositive at baseline were only 5 or 6 AZD1222 recipients.

Using immunoSEQ multiplex PCR, the repertoire was profiled, and TCRdb retains in-frame clones only, with some absent. The data show 73,000 or so clones, roughly 82% seen once. Per germline, CDR1 MNHEY and CDR2 SVGAGI. The V and J ends lost 8 bases and 7 bases respectively, with 15 bases between them. The CDR3 sequence is 13 residues long. A remark on this clone: Its antigen is unknown.

The source was peripheral blood, collected on day 0 of AZD1222 vaccination. The receptor was derived from an adult in good health. This chain uses TRBV6-5 with TRBJ1-5; D perhaps matches TRBD1 (5 bases). For the CDR3, the DNA is TGTGCCAGCGGGGCAGATCCCCGGCAGCCCCAGCATTTT. As protein: CASGADPRQPQHF.